The 8 T cell receptor beta chains below all came from one sample that was sequenced in a study of blood T cell repertoires in COVID-19. Only in-frame clones appear in the TCRdb table, and some are missing; sequencing was by immunoSEQ multiplex PCR. The repertoire consists of 100,000 or so clones, with 85% occurring once and the leading ten covering 3.8%. The sample consisted of peripheral blood. These receptors were taken from a man aged 60-69 years with acute or convalescent COVID-19.

This clone appeared once. This chain uses TRBV2 with TRBJ1-2; D gene unclear. CDR3 size: 13 residues. In germline, CDR1 is SNHLY, CDR2 FYNNEI. The germline V and J ends were trimmed by 4 bases and 7 bases, with 13 bases remaining between them. CDR3 bases: TGTGCCAGCAGTGTCCGGGCCCTAGCTGGCTACACCTTC. The encoded protein is CASSVRALAGYTF.

The chain links TRBV6-2 or TRBV6-3 to TRBJ2-1, with 10 bases that match TRBD2. This CDR3 contains 15 residues. The germline gives CDR1 MNHEY, CDR2 SVGEGT. V trimming: 2 bases; J trimming: 10 bases; junction bases outside the gene matches: 8. The DNA for the CDR3 is TGTGCCAGCAGTTACGGTCTAGCGGGGGTGAGAGAGCAGTTCTTC. It codes for CASSYGLAGVREQFF.

The chain links TRBV21-1 to TRBJ2-7; the table gives TRBD2 as D, unverified against the DNA. TRBV21-1 is listed as a pseudogene. This CDR3 is 17 amino acids long. The CDR3: CASSSIRLAGGSYEQYF. DNA of the CDR3: TGTGCCAGCAGCTCCATTCGACTAGCGGGAGGTTCCTACGAGCAGTACTTC.

The V gene is TRBV5-1, the J gene TRBJ2-7; 7 bases map to TRBD2. The CDR3 is 15 amino acids. The germline V gene has CDR1 SGHRS and CDR2 YFSETQ. V lost 3 bases, J lost 2 bases, and 8 bases stayed unmatched. CDR3 loop: CASSSWTREPYEQYF. As DNA, the CDR3 is TGCGCCAGCAGCTCTTGGACTAGGGAACCCTACGAGCAGTACTTC.

This clone appeared once. This chain joins TRBV5-1 and TRBJ1-4; D is ambiguous. CDR1 is SGHRS and CDR2 is YFSETQ in the germline V gene. The CDR3 runs to 15 residues. V lost 4 bases, J lost 0 bases, and 10 bases lay in between. CDR3 sequence: CASSPETATNEKLFF. DNA of the CDR3: TGCGCCAGCAGCCCCGAAACGGCAACTAATGAAAAACTGTTTTTT.

The chain joins TRBV7-6 to TRBJ2-5; 9 bases line up with TRBD1. In germline, CDR1 is SGHVS, CDR2 FNYEAQ. Trimming removed 1 base from V and 4 bases from J; junction bases left unmatched: 4. The CDR3 is made up of 15 amino acids. Here the CDR3 DNA reads TGTGCCAGCAGCTTAGTACTACAGGGGGCAGAGACCCAGTACTTC. It yields the protein CASSLVLQGAETQYF.

The chain employs TRBV15 and TRBJ2-1; TRBD2 matches at 8 bases. This CDR3 is 15 amino acids long. J was trimmed by 2 bases and V by 5 bases; bases with no gene match: 5. In germline, CDR1 is LNHNV, CDR2 YYDKDF (reference sequence). CDR3 in amino acids: CATSFGREAYNEQFF. The CDR3 bases are TGTGCCACCAGCTTTGGGCGGGAGGCCTACAATGAGCAGTTCTTC.

This clone was recorded only once. The rearrangement joins TRBV5-8 to TRBJ2-6; D is possibly TRBD2 (6 bases). The CDR3 runs 16 residues. Per germline, CDR1 SGHTS and CDR2 YDEGEE. Trimming pared 4 bases from V and 0 bases from J, leaving 11 bases between. CDR3 nucleotides: TGTGCCAGCAGCCGGAGGGGACCCTCTGGGGCCAACGTCCTGACTTTC. It yields the protein CASSRRGPSGANVLTF.